This TCR beta chain was profiled in a study of cytomegalovirus exposure and HLA in healthy donors. Between the trimmed V and J ends, which lost 0 bases and 2 bases, there was a span of 16 bases. Germline lookup yields CDR1 ENHRY and CDR2 SYGVKD. The CDR3 has 18 residues. This clone was seen only a few times. The study ran its PCR with 60 Vbeta and 13 Jbeta primers. Measured with immunoSEQ multiplex PCR; TCRdb has only the in-frame clones, and not every one. The table has 90,000 to 110,000 clones, approximately 86% seen once. This rearrangement joins TRBV10-3 to TRBJ1-4; unclear D gene. The sequence derives from a man younger than 35 in good health and CMV-seronegative. Sequencing was done on a sample of PBMCs. Written as DNA, the CDR3 is TGTGCCATCAGTGAGTCGCAGGTCCGGCGCACCACTAATGAAAAACTGTTTTTT. The encoded protein is CAISESQVRRTTNEKLFF.